The 30 T cell receptor beta chains below come from one sample, sequenced in a study of blood T cells in healthy people across ages. It was with a sample-barcoded 5' primer and a J-beta primer mix that a second PCR of roughly 7 to 12 cycles was run. TCRdb reanalysed the 5' RACE reads using MiXCR and keeps one entry per CDR3 protein. Among hundreds of thousands of distinct CDR3 sequences listed, roughly 20% were seen once. Sequenced material: blood. The receptors here all came from a man in his 70s in good health.

This clonotype turned up a few times. This chain connects TRBV2 to TRBJ1-1; D remains ambiguous. Germline CDR1 is SNHLY and CDR2 is FYNNEI. The CDR3 loop spans 13 amino acids. Between the trimmed V and J ends, which lost 4 bases and 5 bases, there was a span of 11 bases. The DNA for the CDR3 is TGTGCCAGCAGTGCCATGAAGAGAACTGAAGCTTTCTTT. It specifies CASSAMKRTEAFF.

The chain has TRBV7-2 and TRBJ1-4; 10 nucleotides line up with TRBD1. The CDR3 consists of 15 residues. Germline V gene lookup returns CDR1 SGHTA and CDR2 FQGNSA. Losses at the gene ends were 3 bases for V and 5 bases for J; bases not matched to a gene: 3. Here the CDR3 reads CASSFGQGGNEKLFF. The CDR3 region has the DNA TGTGCCAGCAGCTTCGGACAGGGGGGGAATGAAAAACTGTTTTTT. The variable domain in full, completed from reference TRBV7-2 and TRBJ1-4, reads GAGVSQSPSNKVTEKGKDVELRCDPISGHTALYWYRQSLGQGLEFLIYFQGNSAPDKSGLPSDRFSAERTGGSVSTLTIQRTQQEDSAVYLCASSFGQGGNEKLFFGSGTQLSVL.

J is TRBJ2-5 and V is TRBV6-2 or TRBV6-3; D gene ambiguous. Trimming shortened V by 0 bases and J by 3 bases, and 8 bases separated the two germline ends. There are 14 residues in the CDR3. Germline loops: CDR1 MNHEY, CDR2 SVGEGT. CDR3 region: CASSYSGIEETQYF. Here the CDR3 DNA reads TGTGCCAGCAGTTACTCTGGCATTGAAGAGACCCAGTACTTC.

A few counts support this clonotype. The chain links TRBV5-6 to TRBJ1-1, with D perhaps TRBD1 (5 bases). CDR3 size: 17 residues. Trimming left V 4 bases short and J 3 bases short, with 22 bases between. Germline CDR1 is SGHDT and CDR2 is YYEEEE. The CDR3 is CASSGKRTPLGDTEAFF. The CDR3 DNA reads TGTGCCAGCAGCGGGAAAAGGACACCCTTGGGGGACACTGAAGCTTTCTTT. The full variable domain, with the rest looked up from reference TRBV5-6 and TRBJ1-1, is DAGVTQSPTHLIKTRGQQVTLRCSPKSGHDTVSWYQQALGQGPQFIFQYYEEEERQRGNFPDRFSGHQFPNYSSELNVNALLLGDSALYLCASSGKRTPLGDTEAFFGQGTRLTVV.

The chain carries TRBV5-1 and TRBJ1-3, with D possibly being TRBD1 (5 bases). Germline lookup yields CDR1 SGHRS and CDR2 YFSETQ. The CDR3 length is 17 residues. V gave up 4 bases and J gave up 0 bases, with 17 bases separating them. The CDR3 here is CASSPAAWGDSGNTIYF. CDR3 coding DNA: TGCGCCAGCAGCCCTGCCGCCTGGGGGGACTCTGGAAACACCATATATTTT.

This clonotype was recorded a few times. V gene TRBV7-2 combines with J gene TRBJ2-1; D might be TRBD2 (6 bases). V lost 3 bases, J lost 0 bases, and 9 bases lay in between. CDR1 is SGHTA and CDR2 is FQGNSA in the germline V gene. This CDR3 region has 15 residues. CDR3 sequence: CASSLGTASYNEQFF. Here the CDR3 DNA reads TGTGCCAGCAGCTTGGGGACTGCCTCCTACAATGAGCAGTTCTTC.

In its sample, this clonotype was seen a few times. The chain links TRBV18 to TRBJ1-5; no clear D. V lost 2 bases and J 4 bases, leaving 6 bases between the germline ends. This CDR3 is 13 amino acids long. Per the germline V gene, CDR1 is KGHSH and CDR2 is LQKENI. The chain's CDR3 is CASSPYGNQPQHF. The CDR3 DNA is TGTGCCAGCTCACCATATGGAAATCAGCCCCAGCATTTT.

Comment on this clonotype: A much larger clone differs from this one at a single base, so this may be a read error. Because it lacks the conserved phenylalanine or tryptophan at the end, this CDR3 is likely a read error. The V and J genes are TRBV7-2 and TRBJ2-6; D unresolved. This CDR3 comprises 16 residues. Germline CDR1 and CDR2: SGHTA and FQGNSA. V lost 1 base and J lost 0, with 7 bases in between. The CDR3 DNA reads TGTGCCAGCAGCTTAGTGGCTAACTCTGGGGCCAACGTCCTGACTCTC. Amino acids: CASSLVANSGANVLTL.

This clonotype has just a few counts. The gene calls are TRBV3-1 and TRBJ1-5; no clear D gene. The V gene lost 3 bases and the J gene lost 6 bases, with 12 bases spanning the gap. Germline V CDR1 and CDR2: LGHDT, YNNKEL (reference sequence). CDR3 size: 14 residues. This CDR3 reads CASSQAGIAQPQHF. In DNA, the CDR3 is TGTGCCAGCAGCCAGGCGGGGATCGCTCAGCCCCAGCATTTT.

This clonotype was seen more than once but under ten times. The V gene is TRBV5-1, the J gene TRBJ2-7; maybe TRBD2 (5 bases). Germline lookup yields CDR1 SGHRS and CDR2 YFSETQ. The CDR3 covers 13 residues. Trimming shortened V by 4 bases and J by 3 bases, and 11 bases separated the two germline ends. The CDR3 DNA reads TGCGCCAGCAGCCATTACGAGGGCTACGAGCAGTACTTC. Amino acid sequence: CASSHYEGYEQYF.

The chain joins TRBV20-1 to TRBJ1-4; TRBD1 agrees at 7 bases. The trim removed 3 bases at V and 0 bases at J, leaving 4 bases unmatched. This CDR3 spans 15 amino acids. Germline loops: CDR1 DFQATT, CDR2 SNEGSKA (reference sequence). The CDR3 here is CSARGQRATNEKLFF. CDR3 sequence (DNA): TGCAGTGCTAGGGGACAGCGTGCAACTAATGAAAAACTGTTTTTT.

This clonotype has more than one count but fewer than ten. This rearrangement joins TRBV28 to TRBJ1-5; no clear D. This CDR3 has 13 amino acids. The V gene lost 8 bases and the J gene lost 1 base, with 9 bases spanning the gap. The germline V gene has CDR1 MDHEN and CDR2 SYDVKM. CDR3 amino acids: CASSSRSNQPQHF. In DNA, the CDR3 is TGTGCCAGCTCTAGTAGGAGCAATCAGCCCCAGCATTTT.

The gene calls are TRBV7-9 and TRBJ1-2; D may be TRBD1 (6 bases). The CDR3 has 14 amino acids. Germline values: CDR1 SEHNR, CDR2 FQNEAQ (reference sequence). Trimming removed 0 bases at V and 4 bases at J, with 9 bases between. Here the CDR3 DNA reads TGTGCCAGCAGCTTAGCGGACAGCCTCTATGGCTACACCTTC. Translation gives CASSLADSLYGYTF.

This clonotype occurred a few times. The V call is TRBV27, the J call TRBJ2-2; TRBD1 might be the D (8 bases). Trimming left V 7 bases short and J 4 bases short, with 16 bases between. This CDR3 spans 15 amino acids. Germline loops: CDR1 MNHEY, CDR2 SMNVEV (reference sequence). The CDR3 DNA sequence: TGTGCCAGCACCCTTAACAGGGGGGGCACCGGGGAGCTGTTTTTT. It is translated as CASTLNRGGTGELFF.

At least ten counts were recorded for this clonotype. This sequence joins TRBV12-3 or TRBV12-4 and TRBJ2-5, with 11 bases matching TRBD2. The CDR3 loop spans 14 amino acids. The ends lost 4 bases at V and 4 bases at J; junction bases unmatched: 2. The DNA of the CDR3 is TGTGCCAGCAGTTCGGGACTAGCGGTAGAGACCCAGTACTTC. Translation gives CASSSGLAVETQYF.

At least ten counts were recorded for this clonotype. V and J are TRBV3-1 and TRBJ1-4; D is ambiguous. The CDR3 is made up of 14 amino acids. V was clipped by 2 bases and J by 10 bases, with 14 bases between them. The germline gives CDR1 LGHDT, CDR2 YNNKEL (reference sequence). This CDR3 reads CASSQLSDWGKLFF. In DNA, the CDR3 is TGTGCCAGCAGCCAACTCTCCGACTGGGGAAAACTGTTTTTT. Full variable domain (rest looked up from reference TRBV3-1 and TRBJ1-4): DTAVSQTPKYLVTQMGNDKSIKCEQNLGHDTMYWYKQDSKKFLKIMFSYNNKELIINETVPNRFSPKSPDKAHLNLHINSLELGDSAVYFCASSQLSDWGKLFFGSGTQLSVL.

This clonotype was counted between two and nine times. The J gene is TRBJ2-5, the V gene TRBV5-6; weak D call: TRBD1 (5 bases). The DNA matches TRBJ2-7 better at its end, which makes the J call doubtful. This CDR3 has 13 amino acids. Germline CDR1 SGHDT, CDR2 YYEEEE. CDR3 residues: CASSVDTPYEQYF. In DNA form, the CDR3 reads TGTGCCAGCAGCGTGGACACCCCTTACGAGCAGTACTTC.

This clonotype showed up just a few times. The chain employs TRBV7-9 and TRBJ1-1; D uncertain. The V gene's germline CDR1 is SEHNR and CDR2 FQNEAQ (reference sequence). Deletions cut 1 base from V and 3 bases from J, with 9 bases between. The length of the CDR3 is 14 residues. CDR3 bases: TGTGCCAGCAGCTTAGATGGTTTTGACACTGAAGCTTTCTTT. This sequence encodes CASSLDGFDTEAFF.

In DNA, the CDR3 is TGTGCCAGCAGCCCGAGACTAGCGGGAGGGATTGAGCAGTTCTTC. Amino acids: CASSPRLAGGIEQFF. The rearrangement links TRBV11-2 to TRBJ2-1; 14 bases map to TRBD2. Germline V gene sequence: CDR1 SGHAT, CDR2 FQNNGV. CDR3 length: 15 residues. With V trimmed by 5 bases and J by 9 bases, 6 bases remained unmatched.

The chain joins TRBV6-5 to TRBJ1-4; D remains unclear. CDR1 and CDR2 from the germline V gene are MNHEY and SVGAGI. The V gene lost 5 bases and the J gene lost 7 bases, with 11 bases spanning the gap. The CDR3 length is 13 residues. CDR3 DNA sequence: TGTGCCAGCAGTCCTTTGAAGGGTGAAAAACTGTTTTTT. Translated: CASSPLKGEKLFF.

The V gene is TRBV4-3, the J gene TRBJ1-1; 8 bases match TRBD1. V shed 0 bases, J shed 4 bases, and the junction held 4 bases outside the gene matches. Germline V lookup: CDR1 LGHNA, CDR2 YSLEER. This CDR3 has 15 amino acids. In DNA form, the CDR3 reads TGCGCCAGCAGCCAAGACACAGGGGGACCCACTGAAGCTTTCTTT. It specifies CASSQDTGGPTEAFF.

The genes are TRBV6-5 and TRBJ2-1; TRBD2 matches at 8 bases. The CDR3 has 15 residues. The germline V gene encodes CDR1 MNHEY and CDR2 SVGAGI. V was clipped by 1 base and J by 7 bases; unmatched bases: 6. The CDR3 nucleotides read TGTGCCAGCAGTTACTATGCGGGGGGCTCAAATGAGCAGTTCTTC. Translating gives CASSYYAGGSNEQFF.

The gene calls are TRBV13 and TRBJ2-3; D is perhaps TRBD2 (5 bases). CDR3 length: 15 amino acids. Per germline, CDR1 PRHDT and CDR2 FYEKMQ (reference sequence). V lost 5 bases, J lost 2 bases, and 14 bases lay in between. CDR3 nucleotide sequence: TGTGCCAGCAGCCCCACTAGAGTTCCCACAGATACGCAGTATTTT. Protein product: CASSPTRVPTDTQYF. Full variable domain (missing parts from reference TRBV13 and TRBJ2-3): AAGVIQSPRHLIKEKRETATLKCYPIPRHDTVYWYQQGPGQDPQFLISFYEKMQSDKGSIPDRFSAQQFSDYHSELNMSSLELGDSALYFCASSPTRVPTDTQYFGPGTRLTVL.

The J gene is TRBJ2-3, the V gene TRBV12-3 or TRBV12-4; 13 bases are shared with TRBD2. The CDR3 has 17 amino acids. V was pared by 5 bases and J by 3 bases, with 8 bases of the junction left unmatched. This chain's CDR3 is CASSPGTSGVQTDTQYF. The CDR3 bases are TGTGCCAGCAGTCCAGGGACTAGCGGGGTGCAGACAGATACGCAGTATTTT.

This clonotype was seen only a few times. The chain joins TRBV30 to TRBJ2-2; TRBD1 aligns across 12 bases. The CDR3 is made up of 15 amino acids. The V and J ends lost 3 bases and 7 bases, in that order; junction bases with no gene match: 6. Germline lookup yields CDR1 GTSNPN and CDR2 SVGIG (reference sequence). The CDR3 is CAWRVRDRGHGELFF. The CDR3 coding sequence is TGTGCCTGGAGGGTCCGGGACAGGGGGCACGGGGAGCTGTTTTTT.

The chain is built from TRBV20-1 and TRBJ2-3; 9 nucleotides line up with TRBD2. The germline CDR1 and CDR2 sequences are DFQATT and SNEGSKA (reference sequence). The V and J ends lost 0 bases and 9 bases, in that order; junction bases with no gene match: 7. This CDR3 spans 14 amino acids. The CDR3 nucleotides are TGCAGTGCTAGAGACAGTAGCGGGGGCTCCACGCAGTATTTT. Translating it yields CSARDSSGGSTQYF.

The chain carries TRBV6-6 and TRBJ2-1; 9 bases map to TRBD1. CDR1 is MNHNY, CDR2 SVGAGI, per germline (reference sequence). This CDR3 contains 16 residues. Trimming at V came to 2 bases and at J to 5 bases, leaving 7 bases not matched to a gene. The CDR3 loop reads CASSYRGQGGNNEQFF. CDR3 DNA sequence: TGTGCCAGCAGTTACAGGGGACAGGGTGGAAACAATGAGCAGTTCTTC.

This clonotype was counted between two and nine times. The chain has TRBV20-1 and TRBJ1-6, with D possibly being TRBD1 (5 bases). The CDR3 has 14 residues. V shed 6 bases and J shed 7 bases, with 16 bases lying between them. Germline CDR1 is DFQATT and CDR2 is SNEGSKA (reference sequence). CDR3 sequence: CSAQGQGGNSPLHF. CDR3 nucleotide sequence: TGCAGTGCCCAGGGCCAGGGCGGAAATTCACCCCTCCACTTT.

The chain uses TRBV5-1 and TRBJ2-1; 7 bases are a match to TRBD2. CDR1 SGHRS and CDR2 YFSETQ come from the germline V gene. The CDR3 is 15 residues long. Trimming removed 0 bases from V and 2 bases from J; junction bases left unmatched: 2. CDR3 bases: TGCGCCAGCAGCTTGGCCAGCGGGGCCTACAATGAGCAGTTCTTC. This codes for CASSLASGAYNEQFF.

This clonotype has a handful of counts. The rearrangement links TRBV11-2 to TRBJ2-1; a possible D gene is TRBD1 (6 bases). CDR3 length: 17 amino acids. Germline-derived CDR1 and CDR2 are SGHAT and FQNNGV. Trimming shortened V by 2 bases and J by 1 base, and 15 bases separated the two germline ends. This chain's CDR3 is CASSLWAGDFSYNEQFF. CDR3 DNA: TGTGCCAGCAGCTTATGGGCAGGGGATTTTTCCTACAATGAGCAGTTCTTC.